The sequence of this T cell receptor (beta chain) was determined in a study of blood T cell repertoires in COVID-19. In the study overall: T cells, B-cell-depleted T cells, or PBMCs provided the cDNA or gDNA that served as material.

The CDR3 totals 15 residues. V was clipped by 1 base and J by 0 bases, with 7 bases between them. Per the germline V gene, CDR1 is SGHAT and CDR2 is FQNNGV. Method: immunoSEQ multiplex PCR; TCRdb's copy keeps in-frame clones and lacks some. The table has around 100,000 clones, almost 90% seen once. The clonotype originates from a human donor in a cohort sampled during active COVID-19. The J gene is TRBJ2-1, the V gene TRBV11-2; D remains ambiguous. The sample consisted of peripheral blood. The CDR3 sequence is CASSLAHSSYNEQFF. The CDR3 nucleotides are TGTGCCAGCAGCTTAGCCCACAGCTCCTACAATGAGCAGTTCTTC.